Following are 13 T cell receptor beta chains from one sample sequenced in a study of blood T cell repertoires in COVID-19. Repertoires were generated with immunoSEQ multiplex PCR, while TCRdb's copy carries only in-frame clones and drops some. The top ten hold under 5.5% of the sample, which has about 260,000 clones, around 84% seen once. The specimen was peripheral blood. Source of these receptors: a man aged 55 to 69 with acute or convalescent COVID-19.

V gene TRBV2 combines with J gene TRBJ2-1, with D unresolved. CDR3 length: 12 residues. With 6 bases removed from V and 7 bases from J, the gap between germline ends came to 10 bases. Germline CDR1 and CDR2: SNHLY and FYNNEI. The CDR3 here is CASRNNPNEQFF. In DNA, the CDR3 is TGTGCCAGCAGAAACAACCCGAATGAGCAGTTCTTC.

This rearrangement joins TRBV5-4 to TRBJ1-2; D remains ambiguous. This CDR3 is built from 14 residues. Trimming took 4 bases from V and 7 from J, leaving 17 bases between them. Germline V gene lookup returns CDR1 SGHNT and CDR2 YYREEE (reference sequence). CDR3 coding DNA: TGTGCCAGCAGCCCCCAGGTCAGTGGACTTGGCTACACCTTC. Translating it yields CASSPQVSGLGYTF.

V gene TRBV5-4 combines with J gene TRBJ1-1, with TRBD1 as a possible D gene (5 bases). The CDR3 contains 14 residues. CDR1 is SGHNT, CDR2 YYREEE, per germline (reference sequence). V lost 4 bases and J 4 bases, leaving 14 bases between the germline ends. The CDR3: CASSPGGRATEAFF. The CDR3 region has the DNA TGTGCCAGCAGCCCGGGGGGACGGGCCACTGAAGCTTTCTTT.

The chain couples TRBV16 to TRBJ1-1; D is perhaps TRBD1 (5 bases). Germline CDR1 KGHSY, CDR2 FQNENV. CDR3 size: 15 residues. V was trimmed by 0 bases and J by 4 bases, leaving 12 bases between them. The CDR3 sequence is CASSQSRSGATEAFF. As DNA, the CDR3 is TGTGCCAGCAGCCAATCGCGGTCTGGGGCCACTGAAGCTTTCTTT.

The rearrangement links TRBV30 to TRBJ2-2; 8 bases are shared with TRBD2. Trimming removed 2 bases from V and 1 base from J; junction bases left unmatched: 6. CDR1 is GTSNPN, CDR2 SVGIG, per germline (reference sequence). CDR3 size: 16 residues. In DNA, the CDR3 is TGTGCCTGGAGTAACCCTGCGGGGGGGAACACCGGGGAGCTGTTTTTT. Protein sequence: CAWSNPAGGNTGELFF.

This chain links TRBV7-2 with TRBJ2-1; 14 bases line up with TRBD2. The CDR3 is 17 residues long. CDR1 SGHTA and CDR2 FQGNSA come from the germline V gene. J gave up 6 bases and V 1 base, and 5 bases lay outside the gene matches. In nucleotides, the CDR3 is TGTGCCAGCAGCTTAGTAGGGACTAGCGGGAGTGTCAATGAGCAGTTCTTC. Translated: CASSLVGTSGSVNEQFF. The full variable domain, with the rest looked up from reference TRBV7-2 and TRBJ2-1, is GAGVSQSPSNKVTEKGKDVELRCDPISGHTALYWYRQSLGQGLEFLIYFQGNSAPDKSGLPSDRFSAERTGGSVSTLTIQRTQQEDSAVYLCASSLVGTSGSVNEQFFGPGTRLTVL.

V and J are TRBV5-4 and TRBJ2-7; maybe TRBD1 (5 bases). Germline V lookup: CDR1 SGHNT, CDR2 YYREEE (reference sequence). CDR3 length: 12 residues. Trimming shortened V by 9 bases and J by 7 bases, and 17 bases separated the two germline ends. CDR3 loop: CATGDSDGEQYF. The CDR3 nucleotides are TGTGCCACGGGTGACAGTGACGGGGAGCAGTACTTC.

This chain joins TRBV9 and TRBJ1-3; tentatively, D is TRBD1 (6 bases). The V end lost 3 bases, the J end lost 2 bases, and 15 bases lay between the germline ends. Per germline, CDR1 SGDLS and CDR2 YYNGEE. CDR3 length equals 16 residues. CDR3 residues: CASSGTGHLAGNTIYF. In nucleotides, the CDR3 is TGTGCCAGCAGCGGGACGGGACACCTGGCTGGAAACACCATATATTTT.

The V and J genes are TRBV5-1 and TRBJ2-5; TRBD2 is a possible D gene (5 bases). Germline V lookup: CDR1 SGHRS, CDR2 YFSETQ. The CDR3 has 14 amino acids. V lost 4 bases, J lost 2 bases, and 12 bases lay in between. The CDR3 is CASSLRVGQETQYF. CDR3 bases: TGCGCCAGCAGCCTGCGGGTGGGTCAAGAGACCCAGTACTTC.

The CDR3 bases are TGTGCCAGTGGCAGCCTTTGGGGGGGTGAGAACACTGAAGCTTTCTTT. As protein: CASGSLWGGENTEAFF. The chain carries TRBV19 and TRBJ1-1, with D tentatively TRBD1 (5 bases). The CDR3 consists of 16 residues. V shed 8 bases and J shed 1 base, with 20 bases lying between them. From germline, CDR1 is LNHDA and CDR2 SQIVND (reference sequence).

This rearrangement joins TRBV10-2 to TRBJ2-3; 14 bases are shared with TRBD2. The CDR3 is 18 residues long. V shed 1 base and J 5 bases; nucleotides not matched to a gene: 8. Germline-derived CDR1 and CDR2 are WSHSY and SAAADI. The CDR3 DNA reads TGCGCCAGCAGTGAGTTGATAGGACTAGCGGGAGGTAGAGATACGCAGTATTTT. Translated, it gives CASSELIGLAGGRDTQYF.

V is TRBV7-9 and J is TRBJ1-2; possibly TRBD1 for D (5 bases). This CDR3 comprises 16 residues. CDR1 SEHNR and CDR2 FQNEAQ come from the germline V gene (reference sequence). V was cut by 1 base and J by 5 bases, with 17 bases left in between. The CDR3: CASSLGVQGQPYGYTF. The CDR3 DNA follows: TGTGCCAGCAGCTTAGGTGTCCAGGGTCAGCCTTATGGCTACACCTTC. Combining the CDR3 with reference TRBV7-9 and TRBJ1-2 gives the whole variable domain DTGVSQNPRHKITKRGQNVTFRCDPISEHNRLYWYRQTLGQGPEFLTYFQNEAQLEKSRLLSDRFSAERPKGSFSTLEIQRTEQGDSAMYLCASSLGVQGQPYGYTFGSGTRLTVV.

This clone was found a few times. This chain uses TRBV3-1 (or the pseudogene TRBV3-2) with TRBJ1-2; the match to TRBD1 covers 7 bases. With 4 bases clipped from V and 6 bases from J, the junction kept 8 bases outside the gene matches. This CDR3 is 14 amino acids long. Germline V gene sequence: CDR1 LGHDT, CDR2 YNNKEL (reference sequence). CDR3 nucleotides: TGTGCCAGCAGCCCCAGGGGGATGAGAAATGGCTACACCTTC. Amino acids: CASSPRGMRNGYTF.